This TCR beta chain was obtained from a study of beta chain features in type 1 diabetes. This clone was picked up a small number of times. What it recognizes is unknown. With V trimmed by 7 bases and J by 7 bases, 6 bases remained unmatched. The CDR3 is made up of 13 amino acids. CDR1 is SNHLY, CDR2 FYNNEI, per germline. TCRB transcripts that were expressed got sequenced, as all of the isolated RNA had been reverse transcribed. Clones were read by immunoSEQ multiplex PCR, and TCRdb kept only the in-frame ones, dropping some. The sample contains some 19,000 clones, approximately 50% of which appear only once. Study results and limitations: Shorter TCRB CDR3s, moderately but significantly so, were found in Type 1 diabetes patients in all four CD4+ subsets. Any HLA type influence on TCRB rearrangement was left unresolved here.

The source is a man younger than 30 in good health. The chain recombines TRBV2 with TRBJ1-4; TRBD1 aligns across 7 bases. Sequencing was carried out using stem cell memory CD4+ T cells from blood. CDR3 residues: CASTGTAGEKLFF. The CDR3 DNA reads TGTGCCAGCACCGGGACAGCCGGTGAAAAACTGTTTTTT.